A selection of T cell receptor beta chains follows, all from one sample in a study of cytomegalovirus exposure and HLA in healthy donors. TCRdb's table, derived via immunoSEQ multiplex PCR, lists solely in-frame clones and lacks some. The sample records around 74,000 clones, 65% to 80% being singletons. Sequences were obtained from PBMCs. These receptors were collected from a young man in good health and CMV-seronegative. The CDR3 runs from the conserved cysteine through the conserved F or W. The D gene is left open where the match is weak. Clone size is given for some rows only: seen once, a few or many times, or a class if the clone is expanded.

cdr3_aa	cdr3_nt	clone_size	d_call	j_call	v_call
CAISGQGTGANVLTF	TGTGCCATCAGTGGGCAGGGTACTGGGGCCAACGTCCTGACTTTC	-	-	TRBJ2-6	TRBV10-3
CASSYRDTYEQYF	TGTGCCAGCAGTTACCGGGACACTTACGAGCAGTACTTC	-	-	TRBJ2-7	TRBV6-5
CASRGGAGGELFF	TGTGCCAGTCGCGGGGGGGCTGGCGGGGAGCTGTTTTTT	-	TRBD2	TRBJ2-2	TRBV2
CSLGGDRGNNEQFF	TGCAGCCTCGGAGGGGACAGGGGTAACAATGAGCAGTTCTTC	-	TRBD1	TRBJ2-1	TRBV29-1
CASSSAGSFYGYTF	TGTGCCAGCAGTTCGGCAGGTTCCTTCTATGGCTACACCTTC	once	-	TRBJ1-2	TRBV25-1
CASSLILAANTGELFF	TGTGCCAGCAGTTTAATCCTAGCGGCGAACACCGGGGAGCTGTTTTTT	-	TRBD2	TRBJ2-2	TRBV27
CASSLDQGVYGYTF	TGTGCCAGCAGCTTGGATCAGGGGGTCTATGGCTACACCTTC	-	TRBD1	TRBJ1-2	TRBV5-5
CASSLAENTEAFF	TGCGCCAGCAGCCTCGCGGAGAACACTGAAGCTTTCTTT	-	-	TRBJ1-1	TRBV5-1
CASSSRGGLAEYNEQFF	TGTGCCAGCAGCTCACGCGGGGGACTAGCGGAATACAATGAGCAGTTCTTC	-	TRBD2	TRBJ2-1	TRBV7-6
CASSPFSNTEAFF	TGCGCCAGCAGCCCATTTTCGAACACTGAAGCTTTCTTT	-	-	TRBJ1-1	TRBV5-1
CAISEGGGNDEQFF	TGTGCCATCAGTGAGGGCGGGGGGAACGATGAGCAGTTCTTC	-	TRBD2	TRBJ2-1	TRBV10-3
CASSYRSSYNSPLHF	TGTGCCAGCAGTTATAGAAGCTCCTATAATTCACCCCTCCACTTT	-	-	TRBJ1-6	TRBV28
CAWGTSLNTGELFF	TGTGCCTGGGGGACAAGCCTCAACACCGGGGAGCTGTTTTTT	-	-	TRBJ2-2	TRBV30
CAWSAGSSAQPQHF	TGTGCCTGGAGTGCAGGGTCCTCGGCGCAGCCCCAGCATTTT	-	-	TRBJ1-5	TRBV30
CASSGRGGRQPRHF	TGTGCCAGCAGTGGAAGGGGAGGAAGGCAGCCCCGGCATTTT	-	-	TRBJ1-5	TRBV6-1
CASSPPLQTGGAGELFF	TGTGCCAGCAGCCCTCCGCTCCAGACAGGGGGCGCCGGGGAGCTGTTTTTT	-	TRBD1	TRBJ2-2	TRBV7-2
CASSVSAGTGSYEQYF	TGTGCCAGCAGCGTATCGGCCGGGACAGGATCCTACGAGCAGTACTTC	-	TRBD1	TRBJ2-7	TRBV7-9
CASSSGGSYNEQFF	TGTGCCAGCAGTTCGGGTGGGTCCTACAATGAGCAGTTCTTC	few	-	TRBJ2-1	TRBV27
CASSRRGGRYEQYF	TGTGCCAGCAGCCGCCGGGGGGGGCGCTACGAGCAGTACTTC	-	TRBD2	TRBJ2-7	TRBV6-5
CASSPRLVPRGTSEQFF	TGTGCCAGCAGCCCCAGACTAGTCCCGCGCGGCACGAGTGAGCAGTTCTTC	once	-	TRBJ2-1	TRBV7-2
CASSYYRTASYEQYF	TGTGCCAGCAGCTACTACCGGACAGCCTCCTACGAGCAGTACTTC	-	-	TRBJ2-7	TRBV28
CASSSTGRGSNEQFF	TGTGCCAGCAGCTCGACAGGCCGTGGCAGCAATGAGCAGTTCTTC	-	-	TRBJ2-1	TRBV27
CAISSSPGDGYTF	TGTGCCATCAGTTCGAGTCCGGGGGACGGCTACACCTTC	once	-	TRBJ1-2	TRBV10-3
CASSPGLAGGGGEQFF	TGTGCCAGCAGTCCCGGACTAGCGGGAGGCGGTGGTGAGCAGTTCTTC	-	TRBD2	TRBJ2-1	TRBV28
CSVEGTSYTF	TGCAGCGTTGAAGGGACTAGCTACACCTTC	-	-	TRBJ1-2	TRBV29-1
CASSLRQGGAQYF	TGTGCCAGCAGCCTAAGACAGGGGGGGGCGCAGTATTTT	-	TRBD1	TRBJ2-3	TRBV7-9
CSSSSRLAGGERETQYF	TGTTCCAGCAGCTCCAGACTAGCGGGAGGGGAACGAGAGACCCAGTACTTC	-	TRBD2	TRBJ2-5	TRBV7-9
CASSQDQGGRSSGNTIYF	TGTGCCAGCAGCCAAGATCAGGGAGGAAGGAGCTCTGGAAACACCATATATTTT	few	-	TRBJ1-3	TRBV4-2
CASKQGSGYRSPEETQYF	TGCGCCAGCAAACAGGGGTCGGGATATCGCTCCCCCGAAGAGACCCAGTACTTC	-	TRBD1	TRBJ2-5	TRBV5-1
CASSTTGLAGGYNEQFF	TGTGCCAGCAGCACCACGGGACTAGCGGGAGGATACAATGAGCAGTTCTTC	once	TRBD2	TRBJ2-1	TRBV4-2
CAWSVGGGGSDTQYF	TGTGCCTGGAGTGTCGGCGGGGGGGGGTCAGATACGCAGTATTTT	-	TRBD2	TRBJ2-3	TRBV30
CASSQGQGTNTEAFF	TGCGCCAGCAGCCAAGGACAGGGGACGAACACTGAAGCTTTCTTT	-	TRBD1	TRBJ1-1	TRBV4-1
CASSDEPGQGGVDSNQPQHF	TGTGCCAGCAGTGACGAACCGGGACAAGGGGGAGTAGATAGCAATCAGCCCCAGCATTTT	-	-	TRBJ1-5	TRBV2
CASSHDREETQYF	TGTGCCAGCAGCCATGACAGGGAAGAGACCCAGTACTTC	-	TRBD1	TRBJ2-5	TRBV4-2
CASSLTALETQYF	TGTGCCAGTAGTCTGACAGCACTAGAGACCCAGTACTTC	-	-	TRBJ2-5	TRBV19
CASSLGRSSGNTIYF	TGTGCCAGCAGCTTGGGGCGGTCCTCTGGAAACACCATATATTTT	-	-	TRBJ1-3	TRBV5-4
CASSQGTSGGASETQYF	TGTGCCAGCAGCCAAGGGACTAGCGGGGGGGCCAGCGAGACCCAGTACTTC	few	TRBD2	TRBJ2-5	TRBV4-2
CASSPGTFSDTQYF	TGTGCCAGCAGCCCAGGGACTTTTTCAGATACGCAGTATTTT	-	-	TRBJ2-3	TRBV11-2
CASSLYTDTQYF	TGTGCCAGCAGCTTATATACAGATACGCAGTATTTT	-	-	TRBJ2-3	TRBV7-2
CASRRLAGADTQYF	TGTGCCAGTAGGAGACTAGCGGGAGCGGATACGCAGTATTTT	-	TRBD2	TRBJ2-3	TRBV19
CASSLRRGGGDTQYF	TGTGCCAGCAGCTTACGAAGGGGAGGGGGGGATACGCAGTATTTT	-	-	TRBJ2-3	TRBV7-2
CASSPLKGRYNEQFF	TGTGCCAGCAGTCCTCTTAAGGGGAGGTACAATGAGCAGTTCTTC	-	-	TRBJ2-1	TRBV6-5
CASSSFPSGGNNEQFF	TGTGCCAGCAGCTCCTTCCCTAGCGGGGGAAACAATGAGCAGTTCTTC	-	TRBD2	TRBJ2-1	TRBV5-6
CASSLLAGNTGELFF	TGTGCCAGCAGTCTATTAGCGGGGAACACCGGGGAGCTGTTTTTT	-	TRBD2	TRBJ2-2	TRBV2
CASSPQGTYEQYF	TGTGCCAGCTCACCGCAGGGTACCTACGAGCAGTACTTC	-	-	TRBJ2-7	TRBV18
CASSVRPREYYNEQFF	TGTGCCAGCAGCGTCCGTCCCAGGGAATACTACAATGAGCAGTTCTTC	-	-	TRBJ2-1	TRBV9
CASSPGPQETQYF	TGTGCCAGCTCACCGGGCCCCCAAGAGACCCAGTACTTC	-	-	TRBJ2-5	TRBV18
CASRGQGNEQYF	TGTGCCAGCAGGGGACAGGGGAACGAGCAGTACTTC	once	TRBD1	TRBJ2-7	TRBV6-1
CASSVFVTGDHEQYF	TGTGCCAGCAGTGTCTTTGTGACAGGGGACCACGAGCAGTACTTC	-	TRBD1	TRBJ2-7	TRBV6-1
CAWSVTGARGPQHF	TGTGCCTGGAGTGTTACAGGGGCGAGGGGGCCCCAGCATTTT	-	TRBD1	TRBJ1-5	TRBV30
CASSGRDFAGYEQYF	TGTGCCAGCAGCGGACGGGACTTCGCGGGGTACGAGCAGTACTTC	-	-	TRBJ2-7	TRBV7-2
CASSLGAQARPHF	TGTGCCAGCAGCTTAGGAGCTCAGGCCAGACCACACTTC	once	-	TRBJ1-2	TRBV7-9
CASSSRVREQFF	TGTGCCAGCAGTTCCCGCGTCCGGGAGCAGTTCTTC	-	-	TRBJ2-1	TRBV28
CASSSHQDSPERVLTF	TGTGCCAGCAGTTCCCATCAGGATTCCCCTGAACGCGTCCTGACTTTC	-	-	TRBJ2-6	TRBV28
CASSEVGSSSYNEQFF	TGTGCCAGCAGTGAGGTCGGTAGTAGCTCCTACAATGAGCAGTTCTTC	-	-	TRBJ2-1	TRBV6-1
CASSNSRQGPLEQYF	TGTGCCAGCAGTAACTCACGACAGGGACCTCTGGAGCAGTACTTC	-	TRBD1	TRBJ2-7	TRBV7-8
CASSRTSGTDTQYF	TGTGCCAGCTCCAGGACTAGCGGGACAGATACGCAGTATTTT	-	TRBD2	TRBJ2-3	TRBV18
CASGRGGGNYGYTF	TGTGCCAGCGGTAGGGGAGGGGGGAACTATGGCTACACCTTC	-	-	TRBJ1-2	TRBV5-4
CASSMIGRTGTSGRHHEQYF	TGTGCCAGTAGTATGATAGGGCGGACCGGGACTAGCGGGAGACACCACGAGCAGTACTTC	-	TRBD2	TRBJ2-7	TRBV19
CSVVGPGNTEAFF	TGCAGCGTTGTTGGGCCAGGGAACACTGAAGCTTTCTTT	-	-	TRBJ1-1	TRBV29-1